This T cell receptor beta chain was documented in a study of blood T cell repertoires in COVID-19. Across the whole study: Both acute and convalescent COVID-19 samples were obtained from the United States, Italy and Spain. Sources were T cells, B-cell-depleted T cells, or PBMCs; the material itself was cDNA or gDNA.

The CDR3 totals 16 residues. Germline assignment: CDR1 MNHEY and CDR2 SMNVEV (reference sequence). Trimming removed 7 bases at V and 0 bases at J, with 16 bases between. In the source study's methods: Using reference gene primer amplification, nucleated cell counts were estimated. Method: immunoSEQ multiplex PCR; TCRdb's copy keeps in-frame clones and lacks some. D and trimming were read from the DNA, whereas the V and J calls and clone size are those reported in that table. Of 100,000 to 120,000 clones detected, about 80% appear once; the ten largest clones hold roughly a fifth. The origin of this receptor is a woman aged 70 to 79 with acute or convalescent COVID-19. Input material: peripheral blood. The rearrangement joins TRBV27 to TRBJ2-1; a weak D match, TRBD2 (7 bases). DNA for the CDR3: TGTGCCAGCATCCAGGGGCTAGCGGACTCCTACAATGAGCAGTTCTTC. Amino acids: CASIQGLADSYNEQFF.